Listed below are T cell receptor beta chains from one sample, sequenced in a study of CD8 T cells in ankylosing spondylitis. TCRdb reprocessed the 5' RACE reads with MiXCR, giving one entry per CDR3 protein. The sample lists a few hundred thousand distinct CDR3 sequences; 20% to 25% were seen once. Sequenced input: blood, either unsorted or a sorted T cell fraction (not recorded which). These receptors came from a male donor with ankylosing spondylitis. Both conserved end residues are part of each CDR3. The D gene is left open where the match is weak. Size is omitted from some rows. Given values are once, few, many or a class for expanded clones.

V gene,clone size,D gene,J gene,CDR3 DNA,CDR3 protein
TRBV11-2,few,-,TRBJ2-7,TGTGCCAGCAGCTTAGAGGGGGGAAGCGGCGACGAGCAGTACTTC,CASSLEGGSGDEQYF
TRBV5-1,-,-,TRBJ1-5,TGCGCCAGCAGCTGGAGCGGGGCAGCGGATCAGCCCCAGCATTTT,CASSWSGAADQPQHF
TRBV12-3/TRBV12-4,few,TRBD2,TRBJ2-1,TGTGCCAGCAGTTTAGATCCGCGAGCGGGAGGTAGCTCGGGCAATGAGCAGTTCTTC,CASSLDPRAGGSSGNEQFF
TRBV20-1,-,TRBD1,TRBJ1-4,TGCAGTGCCCCCAGGGGGAGGGGTGAAAAACTGTTTTTT,CSAPRGRGEKLFF
TRBV7-8,few,TRBD1,TRBJ2-1,TGTGCCAGCACAGTCGGGACAGGACTCTATAATGAGCAGTTCTTC,CASTVGTGLYNEQFF
TRBV7-2,once,-,TRBJ2-3,TGTGCCAGCAGCCAACGGGACTTCCAAGGCACGCAGTATTTT,CASSQRDFQGTQYF
TRBV15,few,-,TRBJ2-5,TGTGCCACCAGCAGGCCGGGACCGAGGGCAGAGACCCAGTACTTC,CATSRPGPRAETQYF
TRBV10-3,few,TRBD1,TRBJ2-7,TGTGCCATCAGTGGAGGCCGGGACAGTAGGATCTACGAGCAGTACTTC,CAISGGRDSRIYEQYF
TRBV5-1,few,-,TRBJ1-4,TGCGCCAGCAGCTTGGTGGGTCCTGGGGTTAATGAAAAACTGTTTTTT,CASSLVGPGVNEKLFF
TRBV12-5,few,-,TRBJ2-2,TGTGCTCGCCGGGGGGCCTCGGACACCGGGGAGCTGTTTTTT,CARRGASDTGELFF
TRBV12-3/TRBV12-4,-,-,TRBJ2-7,TGTGCCAGCAGTTTGCCCTGGGAGCGGCAGTACTTC,CASSLPWERQYF
TRBV27,few,-,TRBJ2-3,TGTGCCAGCAGTTTCTGGAGGGGCGGCACAGATACGCAGTATTTT,CASSFWRGGTDTQYF
TRBV14,-,-,TRBJ1-2,TGTGCCAGCAGCCAAGAGAGGAGGGCATATGGCTACACCTTC,CASSQERRAYGYTF
TRBV10-3,many,-,TRBJ1-2,TGTGCCATCAGTGAGTCGGCGATCAACTATGGCTACACCTTC,CAISESAINYGYTF
TRBV14,-,TRBD2,TRBJ2-1,TGTGCCAGCAGACCTTATCCAGGACTAGCCCAATCGGGGAACAATGAGCAGTTCTTC,CASRPYPGLAQSGNNEQFF
TRBV4-2,-,TRBD1,TRBJ1-2,TGTGCCAGCAGCCAATTCGGAAGACAGGGGGGAAACTATGGCTACACCTTC,CASSQFGRQGGNYGYTF
TRBV11-1,-,-,TRBJ2-1,TGTGCCAGCAGCCTACAGTACAATGAGCAGTTCTTC,CASSLQYNEQFF
TRBV12-3/TRBV12-4,few,-,TRBJ1-2,TGTGCCAGCAGTTTATTACCGAGATACTATGGCTACACCTTC,CASSLLPRYYGYTF
TRBV12-3/TRBV12-4,few,TRBD1,TRBJ2-3,TGTGCCAGCAGGACAGGGTTTGCCACAGATACGCAGTATTTT,CASRTGFATDTQYF
TRBV12-3/TRBV12-4,-,-,TRBJ1-5,TGTGCCAGCAGTTTGGGGGGTCGCCGGGCGCCCCAGCATTTT,CASSLGGRRAPQHF
TRBV20-1,many,TRBD2,TRBJ2-2,TGCAGTGCTAGAGCCCGACTAGCGGCTGGGGAGCTGTTTTTT,CSARARLAAGELFF
TRBV5-6,many,-,TRBJ2-1,TGTGCCAGCAGCGCAGAATTTTGGGATGAGCAGTTCTTC,CASSAEFWDEQFF
TRBV5-1,-,-,TRBJ2-7,TGCGCCAGCAGCCCGGGACTGTTAACCTACGAGCAGTACTTC,CASSPGLLTYEQYF
TRBV20-1,few,TRBD2,TRBJ2-1,TGCAGTGCCCTGGGACTAGACCCGTACAATGAGCAGTTCTTC,CSALGLDPYNEQFF
TRBV28,few,-,TRBJ1-2,TGTGCCAGCAGGTCCGGGGCCAGCCTCTCCTATGGCTACACCTTC,CASRSGASLSYGYTF
TRBV5-1,-,-,TRBJ1-6,TGCGCCAGCAGGACAGGAGCCAATTCACCCCTCCACTTT,CASRTGANSPLHF
TRBV13,many,TRBD1,TRBJ2-2,TGTGCCAGCAGCTCCCCCGACAGGGTCACCGGGGAGCTGTTTTTT,CASSSPDRVTGELFF